These 30 T cell receptor beta chains came from one sample sequenced in a study of cytomegalovirus exposure and HLA in healthy donors. Measured with immunoSEQ multiplex PCR; TCRdb has only the in-frame clones, and not every one. The repertoire has about 130,000 clones, more than 70% of them found once; the top ten carry 1.4% to 1.5%. What was sequenced was PBMCs. The receptors originated from a man aged 25 to 45 in good health and CMV-seronegative.

This chain joins TRBV7-9 and TRBJ1-6; tentatively, D is TRBD1 (5 bases). V gave up 5 bases and J gave up 7 bases, with 21 bases separating them. Germline CDR1 is SEHNR and CDR2 is FQNEAQ (reference sequence). CDR3 length: 17 residues. The DNA for the CDR3 is TGTGCCAGCAGCCAAACGAAGGGGTACGGCGTCAATTCACCCCTCCACTTT. This encodes CASSQTKGYGVNSPLHF.

This clone came up once. The V call is TRBV5-4, the J call TRBJ1-2, with 9 bases identical to TRBD1. Trimming took 0 bases from V and 8 from J; bases not matched to a gene: 14. This CDR3 spans 17 amino acids. Germline CDR1 SGHNT, CDR2 YYREEE (reference sequence). CDR3 DNA: TGTGCCAGCAGCTTGGGGCCTGCACAGGGGGCTTTTTGGGGCTACACCTTC. Translation gives CASSLGPAQGAFWGYTF.

The rearrangement joins TRBV11-2 to TRBJ2-1; D uncertain. CDR1 and CDR2 from the germline V gene are SGHAT and FQNNGV. Trimming pared 1 base from V and 2 bases from J, leaving 9 bases between. CDR3 size: 15 residues. The CDR3 spells CASSLAGGTYNEQFF. The CDR3 coding sequence is TGTGCCAGCAGCTTAGCCGGTGGTACCTACAATGAGCAGTTCTTC.

V and J are TRBV11-2 and TRBJ2-3; tentative D call: TRBD2 (5 bases). V shed 7 bases and J shed 0 bases, with 20 bases lying between them. The CDR3 has 17 amino acids. Germline V gives CDR1 SGHAT, CDR2 FQNNGV. The CDR3 reads CASTLFQRSASTDTQYF. Written as DNA, the CDR3 is TGTGCCAGCACCTTGTTCCAGCGGAGCGCTAGCACAGATACGCAGTATTTT.

The table lists this clone with a few counts. The chain has TRBV7-2 and TRBJ1-5; 8 bases are shared with TRBD1. CDR3 length: 15 amino acids. Trimming removed 6 bases from V and 1 base from J; junction bases left unmatched: 5. Germline V gene lookup returns CDR1 SGHTA and CDR2 FQGNSA. As DNA, the CDR3 is TGTGCCAGCAGGAGAGGACAGGGCAGCAATCAGCCCCAGCATTTT. Its translation: CASRRGQGSNQPQHF.

The V and J genes are TRBV7-9 and TRBJ2-3, with 7 bases that match TRBD2. V lost 5 bases and J lost 3; bases outside the gene matches: 5. The CDR3 is made up of 14 amino acids. CDR1 and CDR2 (germline): SEHNR, FQNEAQ (reference sequence). CDR3 in amino acids: CASSAQGGTDTQYF. CDR3 sequence (DNA): TGTGCCAGCAGCGCTCAGGGAGGGACAGATACGCAGTATTTT.

The chain recombines TRBV7-2 with TRBJ2-7; weak D call: TRBD2 (5 bases). This CDR3 is 15 amino acids long. V was clipped by 4 bases and J by 7 bases, with 20 bases between them. Germline V gene data show CDR1 as SGHTA and CDR2 as FQGNSA. CDR3 sequence (DNA): TGTGCCAGCAGCTCCCGTGGGCCCACCGGGGAAGAGCAGTACTTC. The encoded protein is CASSSRGPTGEEQYF.

V and J are TRBV9 and TRBJ1-2, with D perhaps TRBD1 (6 bases). V was pared by 3 bases and J by 3 bases, with 15 bases between. CDR3 length: 15 residues. Germline values: CDR1 SGDLS, CDR2 YYNGEE. The CDR3 bases are TGTGCCAGCAGCGCCCAAGGGGGTAGGGACTATGGCTACACCTTC. Translated, it gives CASSAQGGRDYGYTF.

The chain employs TRBV11-2 and TRBJ1-1; D is undetermined. The CDR3 runs to 15 residues. Germline CDR1 SGHAT, CDR2 FQNNGV. V shed 0 bases and J shed 6 bases, with 14 bases lying between them. CDR3 amino acids: CASSLEGGMVAEAFF. CDR3 in DNA: TGTGCCAGCAGCTTAGAGGGAGGGATGGTGGCTGAAGCTTTCTTT.

The rearrangement links TRBV4-1 to TRBJ1-5, with TRBD1 identical over 11 bases. CDR1 and CDR2 (germline): MGHRA, YSYEKL. With 4 bases clipped from V and 6 bases from J, the junction kept 2 bases outside the gene matches. The CDR3 loop spans 14 amino acids. CDR3 loop: CASSRGQGVQPQHF. The CDR3 coding sequence is TGCGCCAGCAGCCGGGGACAGGGGGTTCAGCCCCAGCATTTT.

V is TRBV7-2 and J is TRBJ1-5, with TRBD1 matching over 9 bases. CDR3 length equals 16 residues. The germline V gene has CDR1 SGHTA and CDR2 FQGNSA. Trimming cost V 5 bases and J 2 bases; bases outside gene matches: 7. The CDR3, as DNA: TGTGCCAGCAGCCCACAGGGGGCCCAACGCAATCAGCCCCAGCATTTT. Translating it yields CASSPQGAQRNQPQHF.

The V call is TRBV7-2, the J call TRBJ2-7; D is ambiguous. The CDR3 is 14 residues long. Germline V gene data show CDR1 as SGHTA and CDR2 as FQGNSA. The ends were cut back, 4 bases at V and 2 bases at J, with 12 bases in the middle. CDR3 nucleotide sequence: TGTGCCAGCAGCTATGATGTGCGGACCTACGAGCAGTACTTC. It encodes CASSYDVRTYEQYF.

The genes are TRBV7-9 and TRBJ2-1; D is ambiguous. CDR1 is SEHNR, CDR2 FQNEAQ, per germline (reference sequence). The V end lost 5 bases, the J end lost 6 bases, and 11 bases lay between the germline ends. The CDR3 consists of 13 residues. CDR3 loop: CASSPSVVNEQFF. CDR3 in DNA: TGTGCCAGCAGCCCTTCAGTCGTCAATGAGCAGTTCTTC.

The V call is TRBV18, the J call TRBJ2-7, with TRBD2 matching 12 bases. The CDR3 contains 15 residues. The germline V gene has CDR1 KGHSH and CDR2 LQKENI. Losses at the gene ends were 5 bases for V and 2 bases for J; bases not matched to a gene: 4. The CDR3, as DNA: TGTGCCAGCTCAAACGGACTAGCGGGACCCTACGAGCAGTACTTC. It translates to CASSNGLAGPYEQYF.

The gene calls are TRBV5-5 and TRBJ2-5; TRBD1 matches at 8 bases. Germline V lookup: CDR1 SGHKS, CDR2 YYEKEE (reference sequence). The CDR3 loop spans 14 amino acids. V shed 2 bases and J 5 bases; nucleotides not matched to a gene: 5. CDR3 protein: CASSFSRTGETQYF. CDR3 nucleotides: TGTGCCAGCAGCTTCTCCCGGACAGGGGAGACCCAGTACTTC. Full variable domain (missing parts from reference TRBV5-5 and TRBJ2-5): DAGVTQSPTHLIKTRGQQVTLRCSPISGHKSVSWYQQVLGQGPQFIFQYYEKEERGRGNFPDRFSARQFPNYSSELNVNALLLGDSALYLCASSFSRTGETQYFGPGTRLLVL.

The CDR3 nucleotides read TGTGCCAGCAGTTTCACTAGCGGGGGCTCCTACGAGCAGTACTTC. Translated: CASSFTSGGSYEQYF. The V gene is TRBV27, the J gene TRBJ2-7; 11 bases are shared with TRBD2. Per germline, CDR1 MNHEY and CDR2 SMNVEV (reference sequence). The J segment lost 0 bases and the V segment lost 3 bases, leaving 1 base of the junction unmatched. This CDR3 has 15 amino acids.

The chain links TRBV4-3 to TRBJ2-1, with 15 positions matching TRBD2. Germline V lookup: CDR1 LGHNA, CDR2 YSLEER. V was clipped by 0 bases and J by 6 bases; unmatched bases: 3. The CDR3 sequence is 17 residues long. The CDR3 spells CASSQDRGLAGGNEQFF. CDR3 sequence (DNA): TGCGCCAGCAGCCAAGATAGGGGACTAGCGGGAGGCAATGAGCAGTTCTTC.

The CDR3 is CASSIVADEQFF. CDR3 bases: TGTGCCAGTAGTATAGTGGCGGATGAGCAGTTCTTC. This chain links TRBV19 with TRBJ2-1; D call uncertain. Germline V gene sequence: CDR1 LNHDA, CDR2 SQIVND (reference sequence). The CDR3 consists of 12 residues. V lost 1 base and J 8 bases, leaving 6 bases between the germline ends.

The V call is TRBV7-2, the J call TRBJ1-1; no firm D call. The germline V gene has CDR1 SGHTA and CDR2 FQGNSA. This CDR3 region has 12 residues. V lost 1 base to trimming and J lost 7 bases, with 7 bases between them. CDR3 protein: CASSLVTVEAFF. The CDR3 DNA is TGTGCCAGCAGCTTAGTGACTGTTGAAGCTTTCTTT.

The chain combines TRBV9 with TRBJ1-1; no clear D. The germline V gene has CDR1 SGDLS and CDR2 YYNGEE. CDR3 size: 12 residues. V lost 0 bases, J lost 11 bases, and 11 bases lay in between. CDR3 residues: CASSVAEGGAFF. For the CDR3, the DNA is TGTGCCAGCAGCGTAGCCGAGGGTGGGGCTTTCTTT.

V usage is TRBV5-4 and J usage is TRBJ2-1; 8 nucleotides agree with TRBD1. The trim removed 0 bases at V and 7 bases at J, leaving 9 bases unmatched. The CDR3 is 16 residues long. Germline CDR1 and CDR2: SGHNT and YYREEE (reference sequence). The CDR3 DNA is TGTGCCAGCAGCTTGGTTCCTGGACAGGGAAGGAATGAGCAGTTCTTC. Protein product: CASSLVPGQGRNEQFF.

The chain carries TRBV7-7 and TRBJ2-1, with 9 bases identical to TRBD2. The ends lost 5 bases at V and 2 bases at J; junction bases unmatched: 7. CDR1 is SSHAT, CDR2 FNYEAQ, per germline (reference sequence). This CDR3 comprises 16 residues. CDR3 in DNA: TGTGCCAGCAGCCTGACTAGCGGAAACACCTACAATGAGCAGTTCTTC. It encodes CASSLTSGNTYNEQFF.

The chain is built from TRBV27 and TRBJ2-1; 7 bases are shared with TRBD2. The ends lost 3 bases at V and 3 bases at J; junction bases unmatched: 5. The CDR3 contains 15 residues. CDR1 and CDR2 from the germline V gene are MNHEY and SMNVEV (reference sequence). CDR3: CASSFGLADYNEQFF. In DNA form, the CDR3 reads TGTGCCAGCAGTTTCGGCCTAGCGGACTACAATGAGCAGTTCTTC.

The genes are TRBV6-5 and TRBJ1-2; 9 positions match TRBD1. CDR1 and CDR2 (germline): MNHEY, SVGAGI. The CDR3 has 14 amino acids. V dropped 4 bases and J dropped 2; count of bases not matched to a gene: 2. The CDR3 is CASSSGTGNYGYTF. DNA of the CDR3: TGTGCCAGCAGTTCCGGGACAGGGAACTATGGCTACACCTTC.

The CDR3 region has the DNA TGTGCCACGGGGACAGGTTCCATGAACACTGAAGCTTTCTTT. Translated: CATGTGSMNTEAFF. The chain links TRBV10-3 to TRBJ1-1; 8 nucleotides line up with TRBD1. V lost 10 bases to trimming and J lost 0 bases; unmatched junction nucleotides: 7. Germline assignment: CDR1 ENHRY and CDR2 SYGVKD. The CDR3 consists of 14 residues.

The V and J genes are TRBV4-3 and TRBJ2-7; TRBD2 matches at 13 bases. CDR3 length equals 14 residues. Germline loops: CDR1 LGHNA, CDR2 YSLEER. With 3 bases clipped from V and 6 bases from J, the junction kept 2 bases outside the gene matches. The CDR3 bases are TGCGCCAGCAGCCAGGGACTAGCGGGAAGCGAGCAGTACTTC. Its protein product is CASSQGLAGSEQYF.

This clone occurred a few times. The J gene is TRBJ1-2, the V gene TRBV2, with D maybe TRBD1 (5 bases). The V gene lost 4 bases and the J gene lost 0 bases, with 15 bases spanning the gap. Germline V lookup: CDR1 SNHLY, CDR2 FYNNEI. The CDR3 extends over 16 amino acids. The CDR3 spells CASSASGQWSNYGYTF. CDR3 sequence (DNA): TGTGCCAGCAGTGCTTCAGGACAATGGTCTAACTATGGCTACACCTTC.

J is TRBJ2-7 and V is TRBV10-1; 7 bases align to TRBD1. The ends lost 4 bases at V and 5 bases at J; junction bases unmatched: 8. The CDR3 totals 14 residues. Germline assignment: CDR1 WNHNN and CDR2 SYGVQD (reference sequence). In DNA, the CDR3 is TGCGCCAGCAGTGCACAGGGGTCCCCCAACGAGCAGTACTTC. Encoded protein: CASSAQGSPNEQYF.

The J gene is TRBJ2-5, the V gene TRBV4-3, with 9 bases lining up with TRBD2. The J segment lost 5 bases and the V segment lost 0 bases, leaving 13 bases of the junction unmatched. CDR1 and CDR2 from the germline V gene are LGHNA and YSLEER. The CDR3 runs to 18 residues. The chain's CDR3 is CASSQDLGAGGPAETQYF. The CDR3 DNA reads TGCGCCAGCAGCCAAGATCTAGGCGCGGGAGGGCCGGCGGAGACCCAGTACTTC.

The rearrangement links TRBV19 to TRBJ1-1, with 11 bases aligning to TRBD1. CDR1 is LNHDA and CDR2 is SQIVND in the germline V gene (reference sequence). This CDR3 comprises 14 residues. The J segment lost 11 bases and the V segment lost 7 bases, leaving 12 bases of the junction unmatched. CDR3 bases: TGTGCCAGTATCCCTTCGGACAGGGGGCTTCGCGCTTTCTTT. Its protein is CASIPSDRGLRAFF.